The 5 T cell receptor beta chains below come from one sample, sequenced in a study of cytomegalovirus exposure and HLA in healthy donors. The assay was immunoSEQ multiplex PCR, and TCRdb's table has in-frame clones only and misses some. The profile shows about 160,000 clones, about nine tenths of them singletons. Specimen: PBMCs. The receptors stem from a man between 18 and 29 years old in good health and CMV-seropositive.

This clone was observed a handful of times. V and J are TRBV2 and TRBJ1-5; tentatively, D is TRBD1 (6 bases). Trimming took off 4 bases at V and 3 bases at J, with 10 bases between the two ends. The CDR3 extends over 14 amino acids. Germline loops: CDR1 SNHLY, CDR2 FYNNEI. The DNA of the CDR3 is TGTGCCAGCAGTGTTCAGGGGAACAATCAGCCCCAGCATTTT. Protein product: CASSVQGNNQPQHF. The full variable domain, in which reference TRBV2 and TRBJ1-5 provide the parts outside the CDR3, is EPEVTQTPSHQVTQMGQEVILRCVPISNHLYFYWYRQILGQKVEFLVSFYNNEISEKSEIFDDQFSVERPDGSNFTLKIRSTKLEDSAMYFCASSVQGNNQPQHFGDGTRLSIL.

Comment on this clone: This CDR3 is also generated by other DNA sequences in the sample. V gene TRBV29-1 combines with J gene TRBJ1-2; tentative D call: TRBD1 (5 bases). This CDR3 is 13 amino acids long. Germline CDR1 and CDR2: SQVTM and ANQGSEA. V dropped 0 bases and J dropped 4 bases, with 9 bases sitting between them. This CDR3 reads CSVEDRGIYGYTF. CDR3 in DNA: TGCAGCGTTGAAGATCGGGGGATCTATGGCTACACCTTC.

This chain links TRBV7-6 with TRBJ2-7, with TRBD1 matching over 9 bases. With 1 base clipped from V and 5 bases from J, the junction kept 3 bases outside the gene matches. The CDR3 has 14 amino acids. The germline CDR1 and CDR2 sequences are SGHVS and FNYEAQ. CDR3 nucleotides: TGTGCCAGCAGCTTAGGGGGACAGGGTAACGAGCAGTACTTC. This translates into CASSLGGQGNEQYF.

The V call is TRBV7-2, the J call TRBJ2-3, with D possibly matching TRBD2 (6 bases). Germline lookup yields CDR1 SGHTA and CDR2 FQGNSA. V lost 1 base, J lost 3 bases, and 11 bases lay in between. The CDR3 contains 15 residues. The chain's CDR3 is CASSLVGGITDTQYF. The CDR3 DNA reads TGTGCCAGCAGCTTAGTGGGAGGCATTACAGATACGCAGTATTTT.

The rearrangement joins TRBV5-1 to TRBJ2-7; 8 bases align to TRBD1. This CDR3 contains 14 residues. V dropped 3 bases and J dropped 4; count of bases not matched to a gene: 6. Looked up from germline, CDR1 is SGHRS and CDR2 is YFSETQ. Here the CDR3 reads CASSSGTGWYEQYF. The CDR3 DNA follows: TGCGCCAGCAGCTCAGGGACAGGTTGGTACGAGCAGTACTTC. Full variable domain (remainder filled in from reference TRBV5-1 and TRBJ2-7): KAGVTQTPRYLIKTRGQQVTLSCSPISGHRSVSWYQQTPGQGLQFLFEYFSETQRNKGNFPGRFSGRQFSNSRSEMNVSTLELGDSALYLCASSSGTGWYEQYFGPGTRLTVT.